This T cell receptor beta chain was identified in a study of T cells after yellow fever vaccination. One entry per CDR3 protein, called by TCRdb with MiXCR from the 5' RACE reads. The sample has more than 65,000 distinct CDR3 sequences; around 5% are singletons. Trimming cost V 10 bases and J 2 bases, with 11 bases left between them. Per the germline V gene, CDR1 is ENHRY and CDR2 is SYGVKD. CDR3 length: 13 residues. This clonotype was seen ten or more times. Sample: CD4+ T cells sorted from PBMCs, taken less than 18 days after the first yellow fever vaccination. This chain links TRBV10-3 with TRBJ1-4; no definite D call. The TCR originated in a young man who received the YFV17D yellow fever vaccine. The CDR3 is CATSAITNEKLFF. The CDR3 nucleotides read TGTGCCACCTCCGCGATCACTAATGAAAAACTGTTTTTT.